This is a list of T cell receptor beta chains from one sample in a study of T cell repertoires in cytomegalovirus infection. TCRdb passed the reads through MiXCR, listing each CDR3 protein once. The data hold hundreds of thousands of distinct CDR3 sequences, with 20% to 25% observed a single time. Sequences were obtained from CD8+ T cells from PBMCs. The receptors come from a human donor in good health (CMV status not recorded). Some clones in this sample may be carry-over from other donors' samples. The CDR3 runs from the conserved cysteine through the conserved F or W. A D gene is named only where the DNA matches it firmly. Rows may omit the clone size; those that give it use once, few, many or a size class.

d_gene	len	abundance	v_gene	j_gene	CDR3nt	CDR3aa
TRBD2	16	-	TRBV29-1	TRBJ2-1	TGCAGCGTTGAAAGCGGGACGCAGAGCTCCTACAATGAGCAGTTCTTC	CSVESGTQSSYNEQFF
TRBD2	16	many	TRBV7-6	TRBJ2-2	TGTGCCAGCAGCTTTTATAGCGGGGGGGAAGCCGGGGAGCTGTTTTTT	CASSFYSGGEAGELFF
TRBD2	19	-	TRBV12-3/TRBV12-4	TRBJ2-1	TGTGCCAGCAGTCCAGAAACTAGCGGGGGGAGGAGCTCCTACAATGAGCAGTTCTTC	CASSPETSGGRSSYNEQFF
-	11	many	TRBV7-9	TRBJ1-2	TGTGCCAGCAGCTTAGGAATGGACTACACCTTC	CASSLGMDYTF
-	14	-	TRBV19	TRBJ1-2	TGTGCCAGTCGCAGCCGGGACACCAACTATGGCTACACCTTC	CASRSRDTNYGYTF
-	13	many	TRBV12-3/TRBV12-4	TRBJ2-7	TGTGCCAGCAGTTTGGAGGGCTACGGCGAGCAGTACTTC	CASSLEGYGEQYF
-	15	many	TRBV7-2	TRBJ1-5	TGTGCCAGCAGCGACTATACAGGGAGCAATCAGCCCCAGCATTTT	CASSDYTGSNQPQHF
TRBD2	17	many	TRBV7-2	TRBJ2-3	TGTGCCACCAGGTCTGGGGGGGGTCTCAGGCGGCGGGATACGCAGTATTTT	CATRSGGGLRRRDTQYF
-	16	-	TRBV28	TRBJ1-1	TGTGCCAGCAGTCTTCGGACAAGTCCCATGAACACTGAAGCTTTCTTT	CASSLRTSPMNTEAFF
TRBD2	15	-	TRBV29-1	TRBJ2-1	TGCAGCGTTGGGGGGGGGAGCCACTCCTACAATGAGCAGTTCTTC	CSVGGGSHSYNEQFF